Listed below are T cell receptor beta chains from one sample, sequenced in a study of cytomegalovirus exposure and HLA in healthy donors. This table comes from immunoSEQ multiplex PCR, and its TCRdb copy is limited to in-frame clones, with some not included. The top ten hold 13% of the sample, which has approximately 150,000 clones, approximately 78% seen once. Sequenced input: PBMCs. The receptors derive from a woman in her fifties or sixties in good health and CMV-seropositive. CDR3s include the opening cysteine and the closing phenylalanine or tryptophan. The order of the fields is clone size, V gene, J gene, D gene, CDR3 DNA, CDR3 protein. The D gene is left open where the match is weak. The size field is filled for only some rows; it gives once, few, many or a size class.

clone size: .; V gene: TRBV7-2; J gene: TRBJ2-2; D gene: TRBD2; CDR3 DNA: TGTGCCAGCAGCTTTTCCGGGGGGACCGGGGAGCTGTTTTTT; CDR3 protein: CASSFSGGTGELFF
clone size: once; V gene: TRBV6-1; J gene: TRBJ1-5; D gene: .; CDR3 DNA: TGTGCCAGCAGTGAACAAGGGGTGGGTCAGCCCCAGCATTTT; CDR3 protein: CASSEQGVGQPQHF
clone size: few; V gene: TRBV7-3; J gene: TRBJ2-3; D gene: .; CDR3 DNA: TGTGCCAGCAGCGGGGGCGGCACAGATACGCAGTATTTT; CDR3 protein: CASSGGGTDTQYF
clone size: .; V gene: TRBV13; J gene: TRBJ2-7; D gene: .; CDR3 DNA: TGTGCCAGCAGCTTAGAGCAGGGACACGACGAGCAGTACTTC; CDR3 protein: CASSLEQGHDEQYF
clone size: .; V gene: TRBV7-9; J gene: TRBJ2-2; D gene: TRBD1; CDR3 DNA: TGTGCCAGCAGCCCTAAAGGGACAGGGTGGCCCGGGGAGCTGTTTTTT; CDR3 protein: CASSPKGTGWPGELFF
clone size: .; V gene: TRBV19; J gene: TRBJ1-5; D gene: .; CDR3 DNA: TGTGCCAGTAGCGACCAAGGGGGGGAAGGTCAGCCCCAGCATTTT; CDR3 protein: CASSDQGGEGQPQHF
clone size: .; V gene: TRBV6-1; J gene: TRBJ1-1; D gene: .; CDR3 DNA: TGTGCCAGCAGCGGACAGTACACTGAAGCTTTCTTT; CDR3 protein: CASSGQYTEAFF
clone size: .; V gene: TRBV4-2; J gene: TRBJ2-2; D gene: TRBD1; CDR3 DNA: TGTGCCAGCACCATCTCCCGGGGGACAGGAAACACCGGGGAGCTGTTTTTT; CDR3 protein: CASTISRGTGNTGELFF
clone size: .; V gene: TRBV5-6; J gene: TRBJ1-3; D gene: .; CDR3 DNA: TGTGCCAGCAGCTTGGCCGGGAACACCATATATTTT; CDR3 protein: CASSLAGNTIYF
clone size: .; V gene: TRBV6-5; J gene: TRBJ2-4; D gene: .; CDR3 DNA: TGTGCCAGCAGTTACGGGACTTTAGCCAAAAACATTCAGTACTTC; CDR3 protein: CASSYGTLAKNIQYF
clone size: .; V gene: TRBV30; J gene: TRBJ1-1; D gene: .; CDR3 DNA: TGTGCCCTCATGGGGAGGGGTATGACTGAAGCTTTCTTT; CDR3 protein: CALMGRGMTEAFF
clone size: .; V gene: TRBV11-3; J gene: TRBJ2-1; D gene: TRBD1; CDR3 DNA: TGTGCCAGCAGCTTGGTTAAGGGGGCAGGTGAGCAGTTCTTC; CDR3 protein: CASSLVKGAGEQFF
clone size: .; V gene: TRBV29-1; J gene: TRBJ1-2; D gene: TRBD1; CDR3 DNA: TGCAGCGCGACAGGGGGCGGGAATGGCTACACCTTC; CDR3 protein: CSATGGGNGYTF
clone size: .; V gene: TRBV20-1; J gene: TRBJ2-1; D gene: .; CDR3 DNA: TGCAGTGCGGGCCATCAGGGTGAGCAGTTCTTC; CDR3 protein: CSAGHQGEQFF